Listed below are T cell receptor beta chains from one sample, sequenced in a study of blood T cell repertoires in COVID-19. Profiled with immunoSEQ multiplex PCR; TCRdb holds only in-frame clones, not every one. The top ten hold 3.5% to 4.5% of the sample, which has 290,000 or so clones, almost 90% seen once. Sequenced material: PBMCs or T cells enriched from blood (not recorded which). The receptors shown here come from a woman aged 18-29 years with acute COVID-19. CDR3s include the opening cysteine and the closing phenylalanine or tryptophan. D genes are given only for firm matches. Some rows have no size entry. The others give once, few or many, or a class for an expanded clone.

abundance	d_gene	v_gene	j_gene	CDR3aa	CDR3nt
NA	TRBD2	TRBV4-2	TRBJ2-7	CASSQQGLAGSNSYEQYF	TGTGCCAGCAGCCAACAGGGACTAGCGGGATCGAACTCCTACGAGCAGTACTTC
NA	NA	TRBV3-1/TRBV3-2	TRBJ2-3	CASSHAGGVSTDTQYF	TGTGCCAGCAGCCACGCCGGCGGAGTAAGCACAGATACGCAGTATTTT
NA	NA	TRBV6-5	TRBJ1-1	CASTLPESEAFF	TGTGCCAGCACCCTCCCCGAGAGTGAAGCTTTCTTT
NA	TRBD1	TRBV6-5	TRBJ2-7	CASSQGDSYEQYF	TGTGCCAGCAGTCAGGGGGACTCCTACGAGCAGTACTTC
NA	TRBD2	TRBV10-3	TRBJ2-1	CASRAAGGLNEQFF	TGTGCCAGCAGGGCGGCGGGAGGGCTAAATGAGCAGTTCTTC
once	NA	TRBV27	TRBJ1-2	CASSEGRVGGGYTF	TGTGCCAGCAGTGAAGGGAGGGTGGGAGGTGGCTACACCTTC
NA	NA	TRBV14	TRBJ2-7	CASSQEQGGEQYF	TGTGCCAGCAGCCAAGAACAGGGCGGGGAGCAGTACTTC
NA	TRBD2	TRBV7-9	TRBJ2-1	CASILAGSKGNEQFF	TGTGCCAGCATACTAGCGGGGTCCAAGGGTAATGAGCAGTTCTTC
NA	TRBD1	TRBV12-3/TRBV12-4	TRBJ1-1	CASTLTGRTEAFF	TGTGCCAGCACCTTGACAGGGAGGACTGAAGCTTTCTTT
NA	NA	TRBV14	TRBJ1-1	CASSQESVEAFF	TGTGCCAGCAGCCAAGAATCCGTTGAAGCTTTCTTT
NA	TRBD2	TRBV10-3	TRBJ2-2	CAISVGTSGRNTGELFF	TGTGCCATCAGTGTAGGGACTAGCGGGAGGAACACCGGGGAGCTGTTTTTT
NA	NA	TRBV27	TRBJ1-5	CASSWGGNSNQPQHF	TGTGCCAGCAGTTGGGGGGGTAATAGCAATCAGCCCCAGCATTTT
NA	NA	TRBV28	TRBJ1-2	CASSLHQAGQYGYTF	TGTGCCAGCAGCTTACATCAGGCAGGACAGTATGGCTACACCTTC
NA	NA	TRBV15	TRBJ1-5	CATRDGNNQPQHF	TGTGCCACCAGGGACGGGAATAATCAGCCCCAGCATTTT
NA	NA	TRBV7-6	TRBJ1-4	CASSLTGTEKLFF	TGTGCCAGCAGCTTAACAGGGACTGAAAAACTGTTTTTT
NA	TRBD1	TRBV28	TRBJ2-7	CASSFKLLLVGGTGKESPYEQYF	TGTGCCAGCAGTTTTAAGCTCTTACTGGTTGGAGGGACAGGGAAAGAAAGCCCCTACGAGCAGTACTTC
NA	TRBD1	TRBV24-1	TRBJ1-2	CATSGGQGNYGYTF	TGTGCCACCAGCGGGGGACAGGGGAACTATGGCTACACCTTC
NA	NA	TRBV7-9	TRBJ2-7	CASSLGYSYEQYF	TGTGCCAGCAGCTTAGGCTACTCCTACGAGCAGTACTTC
NA	NA	TRBV28	TRBJ1-2	CASSLDKSFDGYTF	TGTGCCAGCAGTTTAGACAAATCTTTCGATGGCTACACCTTC
once	TRBD2	TRBV11-3	TRBJ2-1	CASSLGGLAGPEQFF	TGTGCCAGCAGCTTAGGGGGACTAGCGGGACCCGAGCAGTTCTTC
NA	TRBD1	TRBV28	TRBJ2-5	CASRRTGETQYF	TGTGCCAGCAGACGGACAGGCGAGACCCAGTACTTC
NA	NA	TRBV6-2/TRBV6-3	TRBJ1-2	CASSHRAGYGYTF	TGTGCCAGCAGTCACAGGGCCGGCTATGGCTACACCTTC
NA	NA	TRBV7-3	TRBJ2-1	CASSLDRPQGYNEQFF	TGTGCCAGCAGCTTAGATAGACCCCAGGGCTACAATGAGCAGTTCTTC
NA	TRBD2	TRBV6-5	TRBJ2-7	CASRDTSGSLYEQYF	TGTGCCAGCAGGGACACTAGCGGGAGTCTCTACGAGCAGTACTTC
NA	NA	TRBV28	TRBJ1-2	CASVGGGGNYGYTF	TGTGCCAGCGTCGGAGGGGGAGGGAACTATGGCTACACCTTC
NA	NA	TRBV12-3/TRBV12-4	TRBJ2-2	CASRVADTGELFF	TGTGCCAGCAGGGTGGCAGACACCGGGGAGCTGTTTTTT
NA	NA	TRBV19	TRBJ1-2	CASSPPYWTVPYGYTF	TGTGCCAGTAGCCCCCCCTATTGGACAGTACCTTATGGCTACACCTTC
NA	NA	TRBV9	TRBJ1-1	CASSPLFVQGSNTEAFF	TGTGCCAGCAGCCCCCTTTTCGTCCAGGGGTCGAACACTGAAGCTTTCTTT
NA	NA	TRBV5-4	TRBJ1-6	CASSWDRGGSPLHF	TGTGCCAGCAGCTGGGATCGAGGGGGTTCACCCCTCCACTTT
NA	NA	TRBV4-1	TRBJ1-1	CASSQARLDTEAFF	TGCGCCAGCAGCCAAGCCCGACTAGACACTGAAGCTTTCTTT
NA	TRBD1	TRBV19	TRBJ2-7	CASSNQGQGSYEQYF	TGTGCCAGTAGTAACCAGGGACAGGGCTCCTACGAGCAGTACTTC
NA	NA	TRBV2	TRBJ2-3	CASSDKDTQYF	TGTGCCAGCAGTGATAAAGATACGCAGTATTTT
NA	NA	TRBV19	TRBJ2-5	CASQPRAGWYAQYF	TGTGCCAGTCAACCTAGAGCAGGGTGGTACGCCCAGTACTTC
NA	TRBD2	TRBV19	TRBJ2-7	CASKRGSGRGPYEQYF	TGTGCCAGTAAGAGGGGTAGCGGGAGGGGTCCCTACGAGCAGTACTTC
NA	NA	TRBV13	TRBJ1-2	CASTAGSGTRADYGYTF	TGTGCCAGCACGGCTGGTAGCGGGACAAGGGCCGATTATGGCTACACCTTC
NA	NA	TRBV2	TRBJ1-5	CASSPLREGNQPQHF	TGTGCCAGCAGTCCCCTCAGGGAGGGCAATCAGCCCCAGCATTTT
NA	NA	TRBV27	TRBJ1-3	CASSSWASSGNTIYF	TGTGCCAGCAGTTCGTGGGCAAGCTCTGGAAACACCATATATTTT
NA	TRBD1	TRBV6-5	TRBJ2-7	CASSRGQGVGEQYF	TGTGCCAGCAGCCGTGGACAGGGTGTGGGAGAGCAGTACTTC
NA	TRBD1	TRBV28	TRBJ1-1	CASSETGGLDSGEAFF	TGTGCCAGCAGTGAAACAGGGGGCCTGGATTCTGGTGAAGCTTTCTTT
once	TRBD1	TRBV2	TRBJ1-3	CASSVWGQSSGNTIYF	TGTGCCAGCAGTGTGTGGGGACAGTCCTCTGGAAACACCATATATTTT
NA	TRBD1	TRBV6-5	TRBJ2-7	CASRFGQGGSYEQYF	TGTGCCAGCAGATTCGGACAGGGAGGCTCCTACGAGCAGTACTTC
NA	NA	TRBV5-1	TRBJ2-6	CASSPSSGANVLTF	TGCGCCAGCAGCCCTTCCTCTGGGGCCAACGTCCTGACTTTC
NA	NA	TRBV19	TRBJ2-5	CASSIAGETQYF	TGTGCCAGTAGTATAGCGGGGGAGACCCAGTACTTC
NA	TRBD1	TRBV15	TRBJ1-4	CATSRAGGHEKLFF	TGTGCCACCAGCAGAGCAGGGGGACATGAAAAACTGTTTTTT
NA	TRBD1	TRBV6-5	TRBJ1-4	CASSPGGSSEKLFF	TGTGCCAGCAGCCCAGGGGGGTCATCTGAAAAACTGTTTTTT
few	NA	TRBV7-9	TRBJ1-1	CASSLVMSTEAFF	TGTGCCAGCAGCTTAGTGATGAGCACTGAAGCTTTCTTT
NA	NA	TRBV24-1	TRBJ1-1	CATSDLTEAFF	TGTGCCACCAGTGACCTTACTGAAGCTTTCTTT
NA	NA	TRBV4-2	TRBJ2-6	CASSQIRSSGANVLTF	TGTGCCAGCAGCCAAATCCGTTCCTCTGGGGCCAACGTCCTGACTTTC
NA	NA	TRBV6-5	TRBJ1-1	CASGYTGTGDTEAFF	TGTGCCAGCGGATACACCGGGACGGGGGACACTGAAGCTTTCTTT
few	NA	TRBV11-3	TRBJ2-3	CASSLEGKLQGNGLDTQYF	TGTGCCAGCAGCTTAGAAGGCAAACTCCAGGGGAATGGGCTGGATACGCAGTATTTT
NA	NA	TRBV27	TRBJ2-7	CASSFLRGQQYEQYF	TGTGCCAGCAGTTTCTTAAGGGGACAACAATACGAGCAGTACTTC
NA	TRBD1	TRBV7-3	TRBJ1-2	CASSLQGYGYTF	TGTGCCAGCAGTTTACAGGGGTATGGCTACACCTTC
NA	TRBD1	TRBV19	TRBJ1-2	CASGNRGQGGYTF	TGTGCCAGTGGGAACAGGGGGCAGGGTGGCTACACCTTC
NA	TRBD1	TRBV19	TRBJ1-2	CASSMVSGQYYGYTF	TGTGCCAGTAGTATGGTTTCGGGACAGTACTATGGCTACACCTTC
NA	NA	TRBV30	TRBJ1-2	CAWGLGHYGYTF	TGTGCCTGGGGGCTAGGACATTATGGCTACACCTTC